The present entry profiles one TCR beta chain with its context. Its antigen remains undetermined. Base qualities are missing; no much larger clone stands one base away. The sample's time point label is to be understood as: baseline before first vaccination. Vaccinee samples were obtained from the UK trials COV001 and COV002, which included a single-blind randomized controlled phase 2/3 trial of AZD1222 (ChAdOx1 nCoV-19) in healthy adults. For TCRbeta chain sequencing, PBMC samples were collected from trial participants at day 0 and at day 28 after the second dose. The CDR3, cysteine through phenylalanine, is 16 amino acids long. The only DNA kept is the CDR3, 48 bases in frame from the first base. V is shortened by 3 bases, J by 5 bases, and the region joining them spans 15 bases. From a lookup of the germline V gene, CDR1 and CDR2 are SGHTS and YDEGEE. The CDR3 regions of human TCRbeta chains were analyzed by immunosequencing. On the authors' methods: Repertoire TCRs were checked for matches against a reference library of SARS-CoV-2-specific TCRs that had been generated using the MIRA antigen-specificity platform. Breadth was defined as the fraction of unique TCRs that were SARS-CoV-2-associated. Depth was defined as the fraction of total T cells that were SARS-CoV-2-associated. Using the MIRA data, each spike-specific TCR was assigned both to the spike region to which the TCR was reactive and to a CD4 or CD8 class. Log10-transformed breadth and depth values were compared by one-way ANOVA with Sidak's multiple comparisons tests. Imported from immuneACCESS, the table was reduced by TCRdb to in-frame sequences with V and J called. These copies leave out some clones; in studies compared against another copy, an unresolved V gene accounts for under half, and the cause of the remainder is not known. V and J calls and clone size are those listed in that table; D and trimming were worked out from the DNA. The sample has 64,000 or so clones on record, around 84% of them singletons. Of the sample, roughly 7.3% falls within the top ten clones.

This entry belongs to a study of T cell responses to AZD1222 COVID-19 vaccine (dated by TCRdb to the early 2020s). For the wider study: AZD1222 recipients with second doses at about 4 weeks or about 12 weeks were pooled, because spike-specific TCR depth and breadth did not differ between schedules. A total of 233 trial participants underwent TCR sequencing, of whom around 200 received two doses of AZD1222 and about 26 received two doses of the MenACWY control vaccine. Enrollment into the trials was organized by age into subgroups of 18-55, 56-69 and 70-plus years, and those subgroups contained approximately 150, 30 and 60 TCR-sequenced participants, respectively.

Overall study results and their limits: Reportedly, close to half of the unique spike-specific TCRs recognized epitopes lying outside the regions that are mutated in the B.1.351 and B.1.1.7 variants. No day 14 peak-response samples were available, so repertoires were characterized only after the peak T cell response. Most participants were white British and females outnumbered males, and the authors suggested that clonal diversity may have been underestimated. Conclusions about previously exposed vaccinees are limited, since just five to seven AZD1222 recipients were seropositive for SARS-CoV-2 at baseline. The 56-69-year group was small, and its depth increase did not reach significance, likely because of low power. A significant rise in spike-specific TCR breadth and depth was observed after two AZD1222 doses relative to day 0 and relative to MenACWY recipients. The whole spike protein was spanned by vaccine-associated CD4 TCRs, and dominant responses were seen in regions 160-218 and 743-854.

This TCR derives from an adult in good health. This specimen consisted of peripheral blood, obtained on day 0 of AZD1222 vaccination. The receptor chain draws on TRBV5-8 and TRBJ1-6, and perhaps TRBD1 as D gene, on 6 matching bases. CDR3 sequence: CASSSEQGANNSPLHF. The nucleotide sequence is TGTGCCAGCAGCTCTGAACAGGGCGCTAATAATTCACCCCTCCACTTT.